This T cell receptor (beta chain) was profiled in a study of T-cell memory formation after mild COVID-19. Germline V gives CDR1 MGHRA, CDR2 YSYEKL. V dropped 4 bases and J dropped 4 bases, with 17 bases sitting between them. The CDR3 totals 15 residues. From the 5' RACE reads, TCRdb called clonotypes with MiXCR, one entry per CDR3 protein. Of roughly 370,000 distinct CDR3 sequences in the sample, more than 15% were seen once. The chain recombines TRBV4-1 with TRBJ2-7; D is perhaps TRBD1 (6 bases). The specimen sequenced was PBMCs or a T cell subset sorted from them (not recorded which). This TCR came from a man younger than 35 who had mild COVID-19 (a few samples of this study predate the infection). Cell type and time point are not known. The CDR3 sequence: CASSLGALPFYEQYV. The CDR3 nucleotides are TGCGCCAGCAGCCTGGGGGCCCTCCCGTTTTACGAGCAGTACGTC.